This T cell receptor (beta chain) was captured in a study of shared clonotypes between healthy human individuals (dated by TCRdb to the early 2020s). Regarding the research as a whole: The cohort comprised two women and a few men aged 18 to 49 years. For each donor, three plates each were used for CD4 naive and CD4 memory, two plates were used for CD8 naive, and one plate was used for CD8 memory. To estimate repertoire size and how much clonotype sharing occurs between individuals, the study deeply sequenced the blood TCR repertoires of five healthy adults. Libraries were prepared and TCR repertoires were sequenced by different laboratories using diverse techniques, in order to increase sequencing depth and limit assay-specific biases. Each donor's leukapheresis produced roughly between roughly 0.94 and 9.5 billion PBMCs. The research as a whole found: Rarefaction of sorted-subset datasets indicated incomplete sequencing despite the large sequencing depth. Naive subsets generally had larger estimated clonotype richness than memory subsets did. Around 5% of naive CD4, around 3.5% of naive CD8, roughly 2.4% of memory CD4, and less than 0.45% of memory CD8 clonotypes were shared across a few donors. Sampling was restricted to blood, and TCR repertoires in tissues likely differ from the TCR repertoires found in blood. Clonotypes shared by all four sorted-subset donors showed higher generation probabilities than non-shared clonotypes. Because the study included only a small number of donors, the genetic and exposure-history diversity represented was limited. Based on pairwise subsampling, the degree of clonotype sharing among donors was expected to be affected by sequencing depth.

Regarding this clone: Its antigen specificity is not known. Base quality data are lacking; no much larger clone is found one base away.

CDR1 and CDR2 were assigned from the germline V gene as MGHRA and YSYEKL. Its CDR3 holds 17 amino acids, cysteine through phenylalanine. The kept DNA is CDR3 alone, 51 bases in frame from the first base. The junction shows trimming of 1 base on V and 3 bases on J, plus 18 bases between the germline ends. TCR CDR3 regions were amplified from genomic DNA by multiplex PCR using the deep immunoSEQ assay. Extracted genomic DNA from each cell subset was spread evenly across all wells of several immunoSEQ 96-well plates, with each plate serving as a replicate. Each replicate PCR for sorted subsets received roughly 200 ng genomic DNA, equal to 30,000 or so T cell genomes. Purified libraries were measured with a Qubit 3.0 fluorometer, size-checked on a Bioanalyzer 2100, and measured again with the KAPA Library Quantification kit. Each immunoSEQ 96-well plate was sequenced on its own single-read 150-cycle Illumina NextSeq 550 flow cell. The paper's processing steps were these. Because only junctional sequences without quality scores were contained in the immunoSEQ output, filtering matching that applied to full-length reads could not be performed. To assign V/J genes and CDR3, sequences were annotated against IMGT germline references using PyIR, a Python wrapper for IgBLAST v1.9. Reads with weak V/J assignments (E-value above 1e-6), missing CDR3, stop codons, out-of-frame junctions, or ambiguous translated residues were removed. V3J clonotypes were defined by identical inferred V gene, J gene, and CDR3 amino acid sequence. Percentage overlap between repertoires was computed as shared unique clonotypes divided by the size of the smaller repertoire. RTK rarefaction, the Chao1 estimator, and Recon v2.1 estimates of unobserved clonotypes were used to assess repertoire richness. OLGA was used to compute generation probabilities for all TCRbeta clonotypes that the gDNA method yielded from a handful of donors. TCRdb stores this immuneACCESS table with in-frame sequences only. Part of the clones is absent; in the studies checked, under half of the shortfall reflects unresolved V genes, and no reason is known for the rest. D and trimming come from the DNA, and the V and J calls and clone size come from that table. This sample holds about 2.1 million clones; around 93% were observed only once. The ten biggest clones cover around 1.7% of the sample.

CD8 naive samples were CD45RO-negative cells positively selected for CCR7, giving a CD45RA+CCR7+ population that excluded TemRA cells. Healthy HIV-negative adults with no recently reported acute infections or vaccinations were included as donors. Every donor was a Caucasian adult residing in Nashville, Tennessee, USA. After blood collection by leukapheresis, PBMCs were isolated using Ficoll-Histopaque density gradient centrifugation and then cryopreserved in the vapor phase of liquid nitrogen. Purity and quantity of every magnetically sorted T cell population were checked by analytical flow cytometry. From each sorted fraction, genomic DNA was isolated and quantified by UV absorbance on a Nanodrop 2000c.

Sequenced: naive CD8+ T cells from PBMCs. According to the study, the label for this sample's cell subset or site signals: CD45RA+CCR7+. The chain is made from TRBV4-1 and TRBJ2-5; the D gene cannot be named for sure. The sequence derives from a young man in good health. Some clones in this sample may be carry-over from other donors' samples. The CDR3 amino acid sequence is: CASSQVGLGSTEETQYF. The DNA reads TGCGCCAGCAGCCAAGTTGGGCTCGGGTCGACTGAAGAGACCCAGTACTTC.